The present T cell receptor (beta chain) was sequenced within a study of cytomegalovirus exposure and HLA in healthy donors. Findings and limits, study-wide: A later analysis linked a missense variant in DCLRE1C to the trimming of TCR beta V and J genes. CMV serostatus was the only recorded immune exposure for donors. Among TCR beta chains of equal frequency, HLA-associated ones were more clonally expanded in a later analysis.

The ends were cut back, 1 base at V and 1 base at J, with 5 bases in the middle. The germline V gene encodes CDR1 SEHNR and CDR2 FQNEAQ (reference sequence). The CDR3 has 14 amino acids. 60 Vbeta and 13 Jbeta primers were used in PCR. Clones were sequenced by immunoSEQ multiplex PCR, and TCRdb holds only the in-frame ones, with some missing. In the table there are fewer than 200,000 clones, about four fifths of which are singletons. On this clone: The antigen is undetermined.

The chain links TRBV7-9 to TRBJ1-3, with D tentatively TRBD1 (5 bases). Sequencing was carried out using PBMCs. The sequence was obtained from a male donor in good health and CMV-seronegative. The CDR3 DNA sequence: TGTGCCAGCAGCTTAGGACAGTCTGGAAACACCATATATTTT. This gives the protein CASSLGQSGNTIYF.